Listed below are T cell receptor beta chains from one sample, sequenced in a study of T-cell memory formation after mild COVID-19. TCRdb re-called the 5' RACE reads with MiXCR, one entry per CDR3 protein. In the table there are about 300,000 distinct CDR3 sequences, roughly a fifth of which are singletons. The specimen sequenced was PBMCs or a T cell subset sorted from them (not recorded which). The receptors here all came from a man between 18 and 35 years old who had mild COVID-19 (a few samples of this study predate the infection). Cell type and time point are not known. Both conserved end residues are part of each CDR3. D genes are given only for firm matches. Not all rows give a size; the values are once, few, many and, for expanded clones, a class.

len	abundance	v_gene	j_gene	d_gene	CDR3nt	CDR3aa
12	-	TRBV27	TRBJ2-1	-	TGTGCCGCAGGGGTCGCGAACAATGAGCAGTTCTTC	CAAGVANNEQFF
13	many	TRBV5-1	TRBJ2-3	-	TGCGCCAGCAGCTCATACTCGACAGATACGCAGTATTTT	CASSSYSTDTQYF
14	few	TRBV4-2	TRBJ1-6	-	TGTGCCAGCAGCCAAGACAGCGGGGGCTCACCCCTCCACTTT	CASSQDSGGSPLHF
12	few	TRBV2	TRBJ2-5	-	TGTGCCAGCAGTGGACTAGAAGAGACCCAGTACTTC	CASSGLEETQYF
16	-	TRBV20-1	TRBJ2-1	-	TGCAGTGCTAGAGATGAGGACAGGGGACTAGCAAATGAGCAGTTCTTC	CSARDEDRGLANEQFF
18	-	TRBV12-3/TRBV12-4	TRBJ2-6	-	TGTGCCAGTGGACTCAGGGCCTCGGTGATCTCTGGGGCCAACGTCCTGACTTTC	CASGLRASVISGANVLTF
15	-	TRBV6-2/TRBV6-3	TRBJ2-1	-	TGTGCCAGCAGTTATCGGGGGCCCTCCTACAATGAGCAGTTCTTC	CASSYRGPSYNEQFF
14	-	TRBV7-9	TRBJ1-2	-	TGTGCCAGCAGCCCGGGAATCGGCCACTATGGCTACACCTTC	CASSPGIGHYGYTF
15	few	TRBV14	TRBJ1-5	-	TGTGCCAGCAGCCAAGTCGTGAGGATTGATCAGCCCCAGCATTTT	CASSQVVRIDQPQHF
14	-	TRBV9	TRBJ1-5	-	TGTGCCAGCAGCGTCGGGGCCGGGGGTCAGCCCCAGCATTTT	CASSVGAGGQPQHF
17	-	TRBV5-1	TRBJ2-3	-	TGCGCCAGCAGCTTGGGAGTGGGGGGCTTTAGCACAGATACGCAGTATTTT	CASSLGVGGFSTDTQYF
15	few	TRBV6-5	TRBJ2-1	-	TGTGCCAGCAGCCCTGGGGCGGCCGGCCGCAATGAGCAGTTCTTC	CASSPGAAGRNEQFF
15	few	TRBV7-9	TRBJ1-2	-	TGTGCCAGCAGCTTAGCGAGTGCTGCTAACTATGGCTACACCTTC	CASSLASAANYGYTF
14	-	TRBV12-3/TRBV12-4	TRBJ2-5	-	TGTGCCAGCAGTTTAGAGACTCCTCAAGAGACCCAGTACTTC	CASSLETPQETQYF
15	many	TRBV7-3	TRBJ2-3	TRBD1	TGTGCCAGCAGCTTCGGGACAGACAAGACAGATACGCAGTATTTT	CASSFGTDKTDTQYF
14	few	TRBV5-6	TRBJ2-5	-	TGTGCCAGCAGCTTGATGGGTCCTGCCAGGACCCAGTACTTC	CASSLMGPARTQYF
12	-	TRBV29-1	TRBJ2-5	TRBD2	TGCAGCGCCAACCTAGCGGGGGAGACCCAGTACTTC	CSANLAGETQYF
13	-	TRBV7-9	TRBJ1-3	-	TGTGCCAGCAGCTTCCCTTCGGGGGTCACCATATATTTT	CASSFPSGVTIYF
15	-	TRBV6-1	TRBJ1-4	TRBD1	TGTGCCAGCAGTGAATACGGGACAGGGGATGAAAAACTGTTTTTT	CASSEYGTGDEKLFF
14	few	TRBV2	TRBJ2-2	TRBD1	TGTGCCAGCAATTGGGAACAGGGGCTCGGGGAGCTGTTTTTT	CASNWEQGLGELFF
14	-	TRBV7-8	TRBJ2-2	-	TGTGCCAGCAGCCACGAATGGGGGACCGGGGAGCTGTTTTTT	CASSHEWGTGELFF
12	-	TRBV4-1	TRBJ2-1	-	TGCGCCAGCAGCCACCTAAAAACCGGGCAATTCTTC	CASSHLKTGQFF
13	few	TRBV5-4	TRBJ2-3	-	TGTGCCAGCAGCTGGTCTCGGGGAGCCGCGCAGTATTTT	CASSWSRGAAQYF
14	-	TRBV10-3	TRBJ2-7	-	TGTGCCATCACCCTGGGGGGCAGTGCCCACGAGCAGTACTTC	CAITLGGSAHEQYF
13	-	TRBV6-5	TRBJ1-1	-	TGTGCCAGCAGTTTGACAGAAGTCGCTGAAGCTTTCTTT	CASSLTEVAEAFF
14	many	TRBV5-1	TRBJ2-1	TRBD1	TGCGCCAGCAGCGTGGGACAGCTCAAAGGTGAGCAGTTCTTC	CASSVGQLKGEQFF
13	-	TRBV5-4	TRBJ1-2	-	TGTGCCAGCAGCCCGGACGGTGGCTATGGCTACACCTTC	CASSPDGGYGYTF
16	few	TRBV4-3	TRBJ2-2	TRBD2	TGCGCCAGCAGCAGGACTAGGGTTTGGGTCACCGGGGAGCTGTTTTTT	CASSRTRVWVTGELFF
11	few	TRBV29-1	TRBJ2-7	-	TGCAGCGGCGGGACAGCCTACGAGCAGTACTTC	CSGGTAYEQYF
18	few	TRBV20-1	TRBJ2-3	-	TGCAGTGCTAGAGATCAGGCGGGGGCCTTTCGAGGTCAGGATACGCAGTATTTT	CSARDQAGAFRGQDTQYF
16	many	TRBV4-3	TRBJ2-3	TRBD2	TGCGCCAGCAGCCAAGGCAAAGCGGGGGGCGCAGATACGCAGTATTTT	CASSQGKAGGADTQYF
14	-	TRBV2	TRBJ2-2	-	TGTGCCAGCAGTGTAGATCAAGGGCCGAGGGAGCTGTTTTTT	CASSVDQGPRELFF
15	-	TRBV5-1	TRBJ2-5	TRBD2	TGCGCCAGCAGCGACGGACTAGCGGGCAAAGAGACCCAGTACTTC	CASSDGLAGKETQYF
12	-	TRBV29-1	TRBJ2-5	-	TGCAGCGTTGCTGTGGGAGCCGAGACCCAGTACTTC	CSVAVGAETQYF
18	few	TRBV7-2	TRBJ2-4	TRBD2	TGTGCCAGCAGCTTAGCGGTGATGCGGGGGGTCTCCAAAAACATTCAGTACTTC	CASSLAVMRGVSKNIQYF
15	-	TRBV5-1	TRBJ2-1	-	TGCGCCAGCAGCCAGTATAGTGGGTTAGACAATGAGCAGTTCTTC	CASSQYSGLDNEQFF
16	few	TRBV10-3	TRBJ2-2	TRBD1	TGTGCCATCAGTGACCCGGACAGGCGCCCCACCGGGGAGCTGTTTTTT	CAISDPDRRPTGELFF
15	-	TRBV5-6	TRBJ1-5	TRBD1	TGTGCCAGCAGCTCAGGGGGCCAGCCCGATCAGCCCCAGCATTTT	CASSSGGQPDQPQHF
13	-	TRBV29-1	TRBJ1-4	-	TGCAGCGTCGATGACAGGTTGGGAGAAAAACTGTTTTTT	CSVDDRLGEKLFF
15	-	TRBV6-2/TRBV6-3	TRBJ1-1	-	TGTGCCAGCAGCAGAAGGGGTTACATGAACACTGAAGCTTTCTTT	CASSRRGYMNTEAFF
16	-	TRBV6-5	TRBJ1-1	-	TGTGCCAGCAGCCGCACCCATCCAGGGATGAACACTGAAGCTTTCTTT	CASSRTHPGMNTEAFF
16	-	TRBV27	TRBJ1-6	-	TGTGCCAGCGGTTTGCGGGAGGGGGAATATAATTCACCCCTCCACTTT	CASGLREGEYNSPLHF
15	-	TRBV10-3	TRBJ1-6	TRBD1	TGTGCCATCAGTGAGAGAGGACAGGGGGGCTCACCCCTCCACTTT	CAISERGQGGSPLHF
15	-	TRBV12-3/TRBV12-4	TRBJ2-7	TRBD1	TGTGCCAGCCTTGGGACAGGGCCTAGCTCCTACGAGCAGTACTTC	CASLGTGPSSYEQYF
17	-	TRBV5-1	TRBJ2-2	TRBD2	TGCGCCAGCAGGGAGGCGATAGCGGGGGGCCGGGCCAAGGAGCTGTTTTTT	CASREAIAGGRAKELFF
16	-	TRBV29-1	TRBJ1-5	-	TGCAGCGTTGAAGACGGGGGGGCGGGAAGCAATCAGCCCCAGCATTTT	CSVEDGGAGSNQPQHF
16	-	TRBV5-4	TRBJ2-3	-	TGTGCCAGCAGCCGGAATAGGGGGGGCCAGGGAGATACGCAGTATTTT	CASSRNRGGQGDTQYF
14	few	TRBV7-3	TRBJ1-1	-	TGTGCCAGCAAACCCTCGGGGTCGAACACTGAAGCTTTCTTT	CASKPSGSNTEAFF
13	few	TRBV5-1	TRBJ2-5	-	TGCGCCAGCATGAGCCAGGGTGGGGAGACCCAGTACTTC	CASMSQGGETQYF
14	many	TRBV12-3/TRBV12-4	TRBJ2-7	TRBD1	TGTGCCAGCAGCCCGGGCACAGGGACAGAGTTTCGGTACTTC	CASSPGTGTEFRYF
15	many	TRBV6-2/TRBV6-3	TRBJ2-6	-	TGTGCCAGCAGCCCGTCGTCCTCTGGGGCCAACGTCCTGACTTTC	CASSPSSSGANVLTF
15	few	TRBV6-2/TRBV6-3	TRBJ2-3	TRBD2	TGTGCCAGCAGAGAGCGGGGGGGACGCACAGATACGCAGTATTTT	CASRERGGRTDTQYF
13	many	TRBV7-2	TRBJ2-3	-	TGTGCCAGCAGCTTGGGCTTCACAGATACGCAGTATTTT	CASSLGFTDTQYF
17	few	TRBV7-9	TRBJ1-2	-	TGTGCCAGCAGCCCCCCCACTGGGGACCTAGCTAACTATGGCTACACCTTC	CASSPPTGDLANYGYTF
14	-	TRBV28	TRBJ2-1	TRBD2	TGTGCCAGTGGGGAGCGGGGGGGCTACAATGAGCAGTTCTTC	CASGERGGYNEQFF
15	-	TRBV7-7	TRBJ2-2	-	TGTGCTAGCAGCCTAACGGGGCCATTAACCGGGGAGCTGTTTTTT	CASSLTGPLTGELFF
13	few	TRBV4-2	TRBJ2-2	-	TGTGCCAGCAGCCAGGCCGTCGACGGGGAGCTGTTTTTT	CASSQAVDGELFF
16	-	TRBV5-1	TRBJ1-1	-	TGCGCCATCAGCTTGGGAGTTCGGGGTTTACTCACTGAAGCTTTCTTT	CAISLGVRGLLTEAFF
15	few	TRBV5-1	TRBJ1-1	-	TGCGCCAGCAGCTTGGCCCTGGGAAGTAACACTGAAGCTTTCTTT	CASSLALGSNTEAFF
12	many	TRBV7-9	TRBJ2-3	-	TGTGCCAGCAGCTTAGTTTCGGATACGCAGTATTTT	CASSLVSDTQYF